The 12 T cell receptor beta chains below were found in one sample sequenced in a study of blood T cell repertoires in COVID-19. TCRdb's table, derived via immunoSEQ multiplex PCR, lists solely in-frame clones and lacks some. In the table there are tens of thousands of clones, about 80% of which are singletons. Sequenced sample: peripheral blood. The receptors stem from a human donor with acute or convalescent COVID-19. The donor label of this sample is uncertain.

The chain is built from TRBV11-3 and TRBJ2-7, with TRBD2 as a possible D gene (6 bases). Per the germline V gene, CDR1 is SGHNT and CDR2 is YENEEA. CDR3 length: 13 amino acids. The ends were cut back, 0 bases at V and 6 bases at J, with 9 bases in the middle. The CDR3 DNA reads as TGTGCCAGCAGCTTAGAAGGAGGGGCCGAGCAGTACTTC. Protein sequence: CASSLEGGAEQYF.

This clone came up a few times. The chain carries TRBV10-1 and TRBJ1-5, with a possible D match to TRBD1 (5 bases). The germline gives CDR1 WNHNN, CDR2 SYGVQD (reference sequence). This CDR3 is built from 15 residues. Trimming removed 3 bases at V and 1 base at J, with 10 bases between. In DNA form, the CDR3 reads TGCGCCAGCAGTGATGGGGCAGGAAGCAATCAGCCCCAGCATTTT. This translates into CASSDGAGSNQPQHF.

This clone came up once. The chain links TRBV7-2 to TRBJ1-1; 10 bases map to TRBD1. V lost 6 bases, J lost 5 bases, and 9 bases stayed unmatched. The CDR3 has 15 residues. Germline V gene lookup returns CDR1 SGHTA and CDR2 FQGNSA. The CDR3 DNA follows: TGTGCCAGCAGTCCCCGACAGGGGGCCGGGACTGAAGCTTTCTTT. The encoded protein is CASSPRQGAGTEAFF.

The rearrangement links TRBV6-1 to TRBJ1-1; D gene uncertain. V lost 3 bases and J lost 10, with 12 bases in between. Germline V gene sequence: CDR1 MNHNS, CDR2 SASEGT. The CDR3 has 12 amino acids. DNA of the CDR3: TGTGCCAGCAGTGACCCTCCTTCTAGAGCTTTCTTT. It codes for CASSDPPSRAFF.

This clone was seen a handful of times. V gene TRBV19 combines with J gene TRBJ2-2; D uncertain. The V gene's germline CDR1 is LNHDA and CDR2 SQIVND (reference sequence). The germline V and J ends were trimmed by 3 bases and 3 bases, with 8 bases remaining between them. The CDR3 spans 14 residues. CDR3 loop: CASSIGVYTGELFF. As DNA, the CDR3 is TGTGCCAGTAGTATCGGAGTATACACCGGGGAGCTGTTTTTT.

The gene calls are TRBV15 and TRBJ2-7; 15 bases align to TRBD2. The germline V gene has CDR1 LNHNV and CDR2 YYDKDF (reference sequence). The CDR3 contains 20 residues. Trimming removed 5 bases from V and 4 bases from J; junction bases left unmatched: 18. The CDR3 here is CATSAQGGGLAGGSAYEQYF. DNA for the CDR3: TGTGCCACCAGCGCCCAAGGGGGGGGACTAGCGGGAGGAAGTGCTTACGAGCAGTACTTC.

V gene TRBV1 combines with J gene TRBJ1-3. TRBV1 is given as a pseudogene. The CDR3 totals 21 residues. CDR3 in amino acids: CTSSRRGLGPRDQSSGNTIYF. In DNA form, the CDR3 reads TGCACCAGCAGCCGAAGGGGACTGGGCCCCCGGGATCAGAGCTCTGGAAACACCATATATTTT.

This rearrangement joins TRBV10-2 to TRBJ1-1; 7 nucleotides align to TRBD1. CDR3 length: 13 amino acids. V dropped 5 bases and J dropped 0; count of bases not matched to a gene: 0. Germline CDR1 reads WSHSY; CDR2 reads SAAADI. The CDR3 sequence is CASSRGLNTEAFF. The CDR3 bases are TGCGCCAGCAGTAGGGGGCTGAACACTGAAGCTTTCTTT.

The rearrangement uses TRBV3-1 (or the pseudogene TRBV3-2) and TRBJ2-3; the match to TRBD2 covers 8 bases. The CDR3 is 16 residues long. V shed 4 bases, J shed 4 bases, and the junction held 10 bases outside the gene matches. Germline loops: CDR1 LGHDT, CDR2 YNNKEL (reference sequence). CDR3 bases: TGTGCCAGCAGCCTCCCCGGGACTAGGGCCCCAGATACGCAGTATTTT. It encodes CASSLPGTRAPDTQYF.

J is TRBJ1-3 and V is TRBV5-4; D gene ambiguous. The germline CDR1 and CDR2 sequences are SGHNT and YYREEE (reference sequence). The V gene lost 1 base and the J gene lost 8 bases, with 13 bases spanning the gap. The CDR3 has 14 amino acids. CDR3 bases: TGTGCCAGCAGCTTGCGGGCCACCGGGGACACCATATATTTT. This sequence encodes CASSLRATGDTIYF.

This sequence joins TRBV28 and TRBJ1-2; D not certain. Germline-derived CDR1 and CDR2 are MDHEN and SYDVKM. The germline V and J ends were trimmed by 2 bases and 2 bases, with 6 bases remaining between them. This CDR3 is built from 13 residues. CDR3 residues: CASSLPGNYGYTF. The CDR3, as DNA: TGTGCCAGCAGTTTACCCGGGAACTATGGCTACACCTTC.

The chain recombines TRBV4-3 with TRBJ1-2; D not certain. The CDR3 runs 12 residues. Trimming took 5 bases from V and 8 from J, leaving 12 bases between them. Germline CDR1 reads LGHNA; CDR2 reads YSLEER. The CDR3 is CASSASTGGYTF. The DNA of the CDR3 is TGCGCCAGCAGCGCGAGTACGGGGGGCTACACCTTC.